This T cell receptor (beta chain) was observed in a study of T-cell memory formation after mild COVID-19. Overall study context: In these data, TCR clusters were largely donor specific. The study, taken as a whole, reports: The CD4+ clones that contracted clustered mainly within CM and EM, and the CD8+ clones concentrated in EMRA. The study detected some responding clones in pre-infection memory, suggesting cross-reactive memory joined.

TCRdb re-analysed the 5' RACE reads in MiXCR, keeping a single row per CDR3 protein. The sample lists approximately 260,000 distinct CDR3 sequences, about a sixth occurring once. The CDR3 is made up of 14 amino acids. The germline gives CDR1 DFQATT, CDR2 SNEGSKA (reference sequence). This clonotype was counted a few times. Its antigen remains unidentified. This receptor was obtained from a young man who had mild COVID-19 (a few samples of this study predate the infection). Cell type and time point are not known. This sequence joins TRBV20-1 and TRBJ1-1; D may be TRBD1 (5 bases). Sequenced sample: PBMCs or a T cell subset sorted from them (not recorded which). The CDR3, as DNA: TGCAGGGTCCGACGGGCCGGGGGATACACTGAAGCTTTCTTT. It specifies CRVRRAGGYTEAFF.